This record covers a single T cell receptor (beta chain). Its specificity is unknown. Germline CDR1 and CDR2: MDHEN and SYDVKM. The ends lost 6 bases at V and 0 bases at J; junction bases unmatched: 4. The CDR3 runs 15 residues. PCR involved 60 Vbeta and 13 Jbeta primers. As handled by the study authors: An analysis that came later counted approximately 76 million unique TCR beta chains, approximately 11 million shared. The protocol was immunoSEQ multiplex PCR, while the TCRdb copy is restricted to in-frame clones and leaves out a portion. The DNA gave D and trimming, while V, J and clone size come from that table. The table lists fewer than 250,000 clones, around 78% of them singletons. The sample comes from a study of cytomegalovirus exposure and HLA in healthy donors. Study results and limitations: An analysis done earlier found most TCR beta V segments productive about 90% or about 30% of the time. In a later analysis, CMV-associated beta chains were mostly HLA-associated, it appeared. Follow-up analysis found HLA locus-dependent TCR association rates, highest for DRB1 and lowest for HLA-C.

The chain employs TRBV28 and TRBJ2-1, with 8 bases matching TRBD1. The sequence derives from a woman in her thirties in good health and CMV-seropositive. Sequencing used PBMCs. CDR3 protein: CASRRTGSSYNEQFF. The CDR3 coding sequence is TGTGCCAGCAGGCGGACAGGGAGCTCCTACAATGAGCAGTTCTTC.